This T cell receptor (beta chain) was recovered during a study of blood T cell repertoires in COVID-19 (dated by TCRdb to 2020 to 2022). Study-wide context: Samples covering the acute and convalescent phases of COVID-19 were provided by collaborators in the United States, Italy and Spain. The prospective study material was composed of cDNA or gDNA derived from T cells, B-cell-depleted T cells, or PBMCs. Subjects who had been exposed to COVID-19, were actively infected with it, or had recovered from it provided the deeply sampled blood TCRbeta repertoires that made up the dataset. The repertoires were made available in a free public database intended to serve as a resource for research on the immune response to SARS-CoV-2. Samples were obtained from the ongoing ImmuneRACE study (first 160 participants) and from over a thousand subjects provided by 6 global collaborators. Nearly every sample came with metadata listing a de-identified subject ID, COVID-19 status, age in years and sex. Where available, HLA class I and class II types were taken from metadata supplied by the sample provider and were not determined by assay-based typing.

Notes on this clone: Its recognized antigen is unknown. It has no much larger one-base neighbor in the sample; base qualities were not kept.

Each collaborating institution followed its own protocols to collect whole blood in K2EDTA tubes. For TCRbeta analysis, collaborators shipped samples as frozen whole blood, isolated PBMCs, or DNA extracted from either of those sample types. TCRbeta CDR3 regions were amplified from genomic DNA using the immunoSEQ Assay, a bias-controlled multiplex PCR. Processing in the source paper ran as follows. Within the assay, amplification of reference gene primers was used to estimate how many nucleated cells each sample contained. To quantify the absolute abundance of each unique TCRbeta CDR3 rearrangement, sequence reads were collapsed and filtered. For each sample, productive Simpson clonality was calculated as the square root of Simpson's diversity index across productive rearrangements. The table was pulled from immuneACCESS by TCRdb, which kept in-frame rearrangements only. Such tables lose some clones; where checked, under half of the loss comes from unresolved V genes, and the rest has no known cause. That table furnishes V, J and clone size, whereas the DNA furnished D and trimming. The sample table contains about 34,000 clones; only one count was recorded for approximately 81% of them. In total, the top ten clones hold approximately 15% of the sample.

V gives up 1 base and J gives up 10 bases, and the segment between their germline ends measures 20 bases. From a lookup of the germline V gene (reference sequence), CDR1 and CDR2 are GTSNPN and SVGIG. The cysteine opens and the phenylalanine closes a CDR3 of 15 amino acids. The sequence is cut down to CDR3 DNA, 45 bases in frame from base 1. General study outcomes and caveats: The amount of clinical and demographic metadata varied by source and participant and was provided uncurated.

Sequences were obtained from peripheral blood. This sequence originates from a human donor with acute or convalescent COVID-19. The donor label of this sample is uncertain. The chain is encoded by TRBV30 joined to TRBJ2-1; a confident D gene designation cannot be given. The DNA sequence is given as TGTGCCTGGAGTGGGGCCCTAACGAATCAAGGCGAGCAGTTCTTC. Translated, this gives CAWSGALTNQGEQFF.